These 16 T cell receptor beta chains originate from one sample sequenced in a study of beta chain features in type 1 diabetes. Study results and limitations: Significant though moderate, a shortening of TCRB CDR3s appeared in all four CD4+ subsets of Type 1 diabetes patients.

No antigens are known for them. Investigators reverse transcribed all isolated RNA, so they sequenced expressed TCRB transcripts. Libraries were prepared by immunoSEQ multiplex PCR; TCRdb keeps only in-frame clonotypes and omits some of them. Among some 350,000 clones listed, roughly 13% were seen once. The specimen was naive CD4+ T cells from blood. The receptors were gathered from a woman aged 18-29 years with type 1 diabetes.

CDR3: CASSFTPLGDQYF. The CDR3, as DNA: TGTGCCAGCAGCTTTACCCCGCTGGGCGACCAGTACTTC. This rearrangement joins TRBV5-4 to TRBJ2-5; D not resolved. The V end lost 2 bases, the J end lost 10 bases, and 15 bases lay between the germline ends. The CDR3 has 13 residues. Germline CDR1 and CDR2: SGHNT and YYREEE (reference sequence).

The chain is built from TRBV11-3 and TRBJ2-3; 13 nucleotides agree with TRBD2. The CDR3 has 17 amino acids. Per the germline V gene, CDR1 is SGHNT and CDR2 is YENEEA. J was trimmed by 2 bases and V by 5 bases; bases with no gene match: 7. CDR3 region: CASSLGLAGATTDTQYF. CDR3 nucleotides: TGTGCCAGCAGCCTAGGACTAGCGGGAGCGACCACAGATACGCAGTATTTT.

This clone came up many times. The gene calls are TRBV5-1 and TRBJ2-1; 9 nucleotides align to TRBD2. There are 13 residues in the CDR3. Germline values: CDR1 SGHRS, CDR2 YFSETQ. The V gene end was trimmed by 4 bases and the J gene end by 14 bases; junction bases not matched to a gene: 10. CDR3 sequence (DNA): TGCGCCAGCAGCGGGGGTAGCGGGAGCCTGGAGTTCTTC. This codes for CASSGGSGSLEFF.

The J gene is TRBJ2-1, the V gene TRBV7-2, with D perhaps TRBD2 (6 bases). This CDR3 contains 15 residues. Germline V gene sequence: CDR1 SGHTA, CDR2 FQGNSA. Trimming stripped 0 bases from V and 3 bases from J, with 9 bases between. CDR3 sequence (DNA): TGTGCCAGCAGCTTAGCTAGCGGCCACTACAATGAGCAGTTCTTC. This codes for CASSLASGHYNEQFF.

This clone has only a few counts. The V call is TRBV27, the J call TRBJ2-7; 7 bases are shared with TRBD2. V was clipped by 5 bases and J by 3 bases; unmatched bases: 7. The CDR3 consists of 14 residues. Germline V lookup: CDR1 MNHEY, CDR2 SMNVEV (reference sequence). CDR3 sequence: CASSPGLVGYEQYF. The CDR3, as DNA: TGTGCCAGCAGTCCCGGACTAGTTGGCTACGAGCAGTACTTC.

This clone was seen a handful of times. This sequence joins TRBV7-9 and TRBJ1-2, with TRBD1 matching over 9 bases. Trimming took 5 bases from V and 0 from J; bases not matched to a gene: 10. From germline, CDR1 is SEHNR and CDR2 FQNEAQ (reference sequence). CDR3 length: 17 residues. For the CDR3, the DNA is TGTGCCAGCAGCCCGCTGGGACAGGGAAACTCTAACTATGGCTACACCTTC. Its translation: CASSPLGQGNSNYGYTF.

This clone has just a few counts. The CDR3 here is CASSVGERYSYEQYF. The CDR3 DNA is TGTGCCAGCAGCGTAGGAGAGAGATATTCCTACGAGCAGTACTTC. V gene TRBV9 combines with J gene TRBJ2-5; no firm D call. The J call may be in error: the DNA end matches TRBJ2-7 better. This CDR3 is built from 15 residues. Germline values: CDR1 SGDLS, CDR2 YYNGEE.

V and J are TRBV30 and TRBJ1-1; maybe TRBD1 (6 bases). The CDR3 covers 15 residues. Trimming shortened V by 2 bases and J by 0 bases, and 13 bases separated the two germline ends. Germline-derived CDR1 and CDR2 are GTSNPN and SVGIG (reference sequence). CDR3 in amino acids: CAWSTGDRMNTEAFF. The CDR3 bases are TGTGCCTGGAGTACAGGAGACAGGATGAACACTGAAGCTTTCTTT.

This clone has more than one count but fewer than ten. V usage is TRBV5-1 and J usage is TRBJ2-2; a possible D gene is TRBD2 (6 bases). V lost 6 bases and J 1 base, leaving 16 bases between the germline ends. The CDR3 is made up of 16 amino acids. Germline CDR1 SGHRS, CDR2 YFSETQ. In DNA, the CDR3 is TGCGCCAGCAAGGCTGGAGGGATCCAGAACACCGGGGAGCTGTTTTTT. It specifies CASKAGGIQNTGELFF.

This clone appeared a few times. The CDR3 DNA is TGTGCCAGCAGCGTGGGACTAGCGGAAAACACAGATACGCAGTATTTT. Its protein is CASSVGLAENTDTQYF. This chain uses TRBV7-9 with TRBJ2-3, with 11 bases lining up with TRBD2. Germline V gene sequence: CDR1 SEHNR, CDR2 FQNEAQ (reference sequence). The CDR3 spans 16 residues. V shed 5 bases, J shed 2 bases, and the junction held 6 bases outside the gene matches. The entire variable domain, with the rest obtained from reference TRBV7-9 and TRBJ2-3, is as follows: DTGVSQNPRHKITKRGQNVTFRCDPISEHNRLYWYRQTLGQGPEFLTYFQNEAQLEKSRLLSDRFSAERPKGSFSTLEIQRTEQGDSAMYLCASSVGLAENTDTQYFGPGTRLTVL.

This clone was observed a handful of times. The chain uses TRBV25-1 and TRBJ2-5; D gene ambiguous. The CDR3 sequence is 14 residues long. Germline lookup yields CDR1 MGHDK and CDR2 SYGVNS. Trimming took 2 bases from V and 1 from J, leaving 8 bases between them. In DNA, the CDR3 is TGTGCCAGCAGTGAACGAGTGGTCCAAGAGACCCAGTACTTC. Encoded protein: CASSERVVQETQYF.

J is TRBJ1-2 and V is TRBV10-3; unclear D gene. V dropped 0 bases and J dropped 8 bases, with 13 bases sitting between them. The germline CDR1 and CDR2 sequences are ENHRY and SYGVKD. The CDR3 is made up of 14 amino acids. CDR3 nucleotides: TGTGCCATCAGTGAGTCGCGGAGGGCGGAGGGCTACACCTTC. Its protein is CAISESRRAEGYTF.

The rearrangement uses TRBV28 and TRBJ2-2, with D possibly TRBD1 on 6 matching bases. Trimming pared 5 bases from V and 0 bases from J, leaving 10 bases between. CDR1 is MDHEN, CDR2 SYDVKM, per germline. The CDR3 consists of 15 residues. The CDR3 loop reads CASSPGTSNTGELFF. Here the CDR3 DNA reads TGTGCCAGCAGTCCCGGGACATCGAACACCGGGGAGCTGTTTTTT.

The chain recombines TRBV9 with TRBJ2-3, with unresolved D. The germline CDR1 and CDR2 sequences are SGDLS and YYNGEE. With 0 bases removed from V and 0 bases from J, the gap between germline ends came to 5 bases. CDR3 length: 14 amino acids. As DNA, the CDR3 is TGTGCCAGCAGCGTAGAAGCGAGCACAGATACGCAGTATTTT. Translated: CASSVEASTDTQYF. Full variable domain (outside the CDR3, taken from reference TRBV9 and TRBJ2-3): DSGVTQTPKHLITATGQRVTLRCSPRSGDLSVYWYQQSLDQGLQFLIQYYNGEERAKGNILERFSAQQFPDLHSELNLSSLELGDSALYFCASSVEASTDTQYFGPGTRLTVL.

This clone was counted between two and nine times. The CDR3 here is CASSLAVAKETQYF. Written as DNA, the CDR3 is TGTGCCAGCAGCTTAGCGGTAGCCAAAGAGACCCAGTACTTC. The gene calls are TRBV7-2 and TRBJ2-5; D uncertain. Trimming removed 0 bases from V and 3 bases from J, with 8 bases in between. The CDR3 has 14 amino acids. Germline lookup yields CDR1 SGHTA and CDR2 FQGNSA.

The chain carries TRBV5-1 and TRBJ1-5; TRBD1 matches 7 bases. Looked up from germline, CDR1 is SGHRS and CDR2 is YFSETQ. Trimming removed 1 base from V and 0 bases from J; junction bases left unmatched: 10. The CDR3 sequence is 18 residues long. The CDR3 loop reads CASSLNPTGSGSNQPQHF. CDR3 DNA sequence: TGCGCCAGCAGCTTGAATCCGACAGGGTCGGGTAGCAATCAGCCCCAGCATTTT. Full variable domain (outside the CDR3, taken from reference TRBV5-1 and TRBJ1-5): KAGVTQTPRYLIKTRGQQVTLSCSPISGHRSVSWYQQTPGQGLQFLFEYFSETQRNKGNFPGRFSGRQFSNSRSEMNVSTLELGDSALYLCASSLNPTGSGSNQPQHFGDGTRLSIL.